Sequencing of this T cell receptor beta chain was carried out in a study of type 1 regulatory T cells. The V and J ends lost 5 bases and 0 bases, in that order; junction bases with no gene match: 8. From germline, CDR1 is DFQATT and CDR2 SNEGSKA (reference sequence). The CDR3 has 16 residues. MiXCR was run by TCRdb on the reads, yielding one entry per CDR3 protein. The table lists approximately 90,000 distinct CDR3 sequences, 30% to 35% of them singletons. V and J are TRBV20-1 and TRBJ2-1; 9 nucleotides match TRBD2. The TCR was taken from a human donor in good health. Sequenced sample: CD4+ T cells, either the whole sample or a sorted fraction (not recorded which). CDR3 DNA: TGCAGTGCTGAGCTAGCGGGGCGGAGCTCCTACAATGAGCAGTTCTTC. This codes for CSAELAGRSSYNEQFF.